This T cell receptor beta chain originates from a study of T cell responses to AZD1222 COVID-19 vaccine. V was pared by 4 bases and J by 1 base, with 11 bases between. Looked up from germline, CDR1 is KGHSH and CDR2 is LQKENI. The CDR3 runs 16 residues. Assay: immunoSEQ multiplex PCR; the TCRdb copy retains only in-frame clones and omits some. This sample has tens of thousands of clones, with 86% found just once. The receptor was derived from an adult in good health. The chain joins TRBV18 to TRBJ1-6; D gene unclear. The sample was peripheral blood, taken on day 0 of AZD1222 vaccination. The CDR3 region has the DNA TGTGCCAGCTCACTGAACACGGAGTCCTATAATTCACCCCTCCACTTT. This encodes CASSLNTESYNSPLHF.